The present TCR beta chain was sequenced within a study of shared clonotypes between healthy human individuals. A remark on this clone: The same CDR3 can be traced to other DNA sequences in this sample.

This CDR3 is 12 amino acids long. With 0 bases removed from V and 3 bases from J, the gap between germline ends came to 5 bases. Germline CDR1 GTSNPN, CDR2 SVGIG (reference sequence). Assay: immunoSEQ multiplex PCR; the TCRdb copy retains only in-frame clones and omits some. Here the sample spans around 1,100,000 clones, roughly 77% being singletons. The source of this sequence is a man aged 18 to 30 in good health. Some clones in this sample may be carry-over from other donors' samples. Input material: memory CD4+ T cells from PBMCs. Subset indicated: CD45RA-negative fraction. The chain couples TRBV30 to TRBJ2-5; D is uncertain. CDR3 sequence (DNA): TGTGCCTGGAGTGTAACCGAAGAGACCCAGTACTTC. It specifies CAWSVTEETQYF.